The 29 T cell receptor beta chains below all came from one sample that was sequenced in a study of B cell selection in AIRE deficiency. Conventional CD4 T cells were sorted as CD4+CD127+ cells. The protocol was immunoSEQ multiplex PCR, while the TCRdb copy is restricted to in-frame clones and leaves out a portion. The profile covers 20,000 to 30,000 clones, with approximately 96% appearing a single time and just over 0.2% taken by the ten largest. Sequencing used conventional CD4+ T cells sorted from PBMCs. Every receptor here comes from a human donor with AIRE deficiency.

This clone has just one count. J is TRBJ2-7 and V is TRBV2; 7 bases match TRBD1. Trimming removed 5 bases from V and 6 bases from J; junction bases left unmatched: 16. Looked up from germline, CDR1 is SNHLY and CDR2 is FYNNEI. The CDR3 loop spans 16 amino acids. The CDR3 sequence is CASSLATTGVSGEQYF. The CDR3, as DNA: TGTGCCAGCAGTTTAGCCACCACAGGGGTTTCTGGCGAGCAGTACTTC.

V gene TRBV4-1 combines with J gene TRBJ1-2; TRBD1 matches 10 bases. Trimming took 2 bases from V and 7 from J; bases not matched to a gene: 4. Germline V lookup: CDR1 MGHRA, CDR2 YSYEKL. CDR3 length: 14 residues. Written as DNA, the CDR3 is TGCGCCAGCAGCCAACGACAGGGGGCTGGTGGCTACACCTTC. Encoded protein: CASSQRQGAGGYTF.

This chain joins TRBV29-1 and TRBJ2-1; a possible D gene is TRBD1 (7 bases). The germline V and J ends were trimmed by 4 bases and 7 bases, with 20 bases remaining between them. Germline values: CDR1 SQVTM, CDR2 ANQGSEA. This CDR3 spans 15 amino acids. CDR3 sequence: CSVGRMQGGRNEQFF. The CDR3 DNA is TGCAGCGTTGGCCGGATGCAGGGGGGACGTAATGAGCAGTTCTTC.

The rearrangement uses TRBV27 and TRBJ2-5, with TRBD2 matching over 7 bases. The CDR3 consists of 16 residues. The germline gives CDR1 MNHEY, CDR2 SMNVEV (reference sequence). V lost 2 bases and J lost 1; bases outside the gene matches: 7. The DNA of the CDR3 is TGTGCCAGCAGTTTAGTGGCGGGAGAAGTCCAAGAGACCCAGTACTTC. It translates to CASSLVAGEVQETQYF.

This rearrangement joins TRBV28 to TRBJ2-3; D gene uncertain. Germline V gene sequence: CDR1 MDHEN, CDR2 SYDVKM. CDR3 length equals 11 residues. The V end was cut by 3 bases, the J end by 5 bases, with 3 bases between. The CDR3 sequence is CASSLVDTQYF. For the CDR3, the DNA is TGTGCCAGCAGTTTGGTAGATACGCAGTATTTT. Complete variable domain (other parts from reference TRBV28 and TRBJ2-3): DVKVTQSSRYLVKRTGEKVFLECVQDMDHENMFWYRQDPGLGLRLIYFSYDVKMKEKGDIPEGYSVSREKKERFSLILESASTNQTSMYLCASSLVDTQYFGPGTRLTVL.

The V and J genes are TRBV28 and TRBJ2-7, with D uncertain. The CDR3 loop spans 11 amino acids. V lost 5 bases, J lost 7 bases, and 9 bases lay in between. Germline V gene sequence: CDR1 MDHEN, CDR2 SYDVKM. CDR3 sequence (DNA): TGTGCCAGCAGTGCCGTCTGGGAGCAGTACTTC. Translated: CASSAVWEQYF. The full variable domain, with the rest looked up from reference TRBV28 and TRBJ2-7, is DVKVTQSSRYLVKRTGEKVFLECVQDMDHENMFWYRQDPGLGLRLIYFSYDVKMKEKGDIPEGYSVSREKKERFSLILESASTNQTSMYLCASSAVWEQYFGPGTRLTVT.

The genes are TRBV11-2 and TRBJ1-2; D is uncertain. The CDR3 is 13 amino acids. The V end lost 4 bases, the J end lost 8 bases, and 14 bases lay between the germline ends. Germline V gene sequence: CDR1 SGHAT, CDR2 FQNNGV. The CDR3 nucleotides are TGTGCCAGCAGCTCCTCTTGGACTTTCGGCTACACCTTC. This gives the protein CASSSSWTFGYTF.

CDR3: CASSPGTESNQPQHF. CDR3 DNA: TGTGCCAGCTCACCTGGGACAGAATCCAATCAGCCCCAGCATTTT. This sequence joins TRBV18 and TRBJ1-5; 7 positions agree with TRBD1. This CDR3 region has 15 residues. The V gene's germline CDR1 is KGHSH and CDR2 LQKENI. The ends lost 3 bases at V and 3 bases at J; junction bases unmatched: 5.

The chain carries TRBV6-5 and TRBJ1-2, with D perhaps matching TRBD1 (6 bases). CDR3 length equals 15 residues. V lost 5 bases, J lost 8 bases, and 21 bases lay in between. Germline CDR1 and CDR2: MNHEY and SVGAGI. CDR3: CASSRPTGGGGGYTF. The DNA of the CDR3 is TGTGCCAGCAGTCGCCCGACTGGGGGGGGCGGCGGCTACACCTTC.

The chain links TRBV2 to TRBJ2-1; D gene uncertain. The CDR3 totals 14 residues. The germline CDR1 and CDR2 sequences are SNHLY and FYNNEI. Trimming left V 4 bases short and J 9 bases short, with 16 bases between. The CDR3 DNA sequence: TGTGCCAGCAGTGGTTCCAGTCTGTTCAGTGAGCAGTTCTTC. This gives the protein CASSGSSLFSEQFF. The variable domain in full, completed from reference TRBV2 and TRBJ2-1, reads EPEVTQTPSHQVTQMGQEVILRCVPISNHLYFYWYRQILGQKVEFLVSFYNNEISEKSEIFDDQFSVERPDGSNFTLKIRSTKLEDSAMYFCASSGSSLFSEQFFGPGTRLTVL.

The chain couples TRBV7-9 to TRBJ1-2; D is possibly TRBD1 (6 bases). This CDR3 has 14 residues. Germline values: CDR1 SEHNR, CDR2 FQNEAQ (reference sequence). The V end lost 5 bases, the J end lost 3 bases, and 13 bases lay between the germline ends. As DNA, the CDR3 is TGTGCCAGCAGCCCGACAGGTATAGACTATGGCTACACCTTC. Protein product: CASSPTGIDYGYTF.

The chain is built from TRBV28 and TRBJ2-7; D gene unclear. V lost 2 bases to trimming and J lost 2 bases, with 7 bases between them. Germline V gene lookup returns CDR1 MDHEN and CDR2 SYDVKM. The CDR3 consists of 13 residues. CDR3 loop: CASSLEVAYEQYF. The CDR3 DNA reads TGTGCCAGCAGTTTAGAGGTGGCCTACGAGCAGTACTTC.

The gene calls are TRBV19 and TRBJ2-6; 13 bases fit TRBD2. The ends lost 6 bases at V and 3 bases at J; junction bases unmatched: 5. The CDR3 is 17 residues long. Germline CDR1 reads LNHDA; CDR2 reads SQIVND (reference sequence). The CDR3, as DNA: TGTGCCAGTAGACCTGGACTAGCGGGAGTTGGGGCCAACGTCCTGACTTTC. Protein: CASRPGLAGVGANVLTF.

The rearrangement uses TRBV10-3 and TRBJ1-1, with D possibly matching TRBD1 (6 bases). V lost 0 bases, J lost 4 bases, and 18 bases lay in between. This CDR3 has 17 amino acids. Looked up from germline, CDR1 is ENHRY and CDR2 is SYGVKD. CDR3: CAISESTGLPAGTEAFF. CDR3 nucleotide sequence: TGTGCCATCAGTGAGTCGACAGGCCTCCCGGCGGGCACTGAAGCTTTCTTT.

The chain couples TRBV4-2 to TRBJ2-2, with 10 positions matching TRBD2. This CDR3 is built from 18 residues. From germline, CDR1 is LGHNA and CDR2 YNFKEQ. The J segment lost 0 bases and the V segment lost 0 bases, leaving 4 bases of the junction unmatched. For the CDR3, the DNA is TGTGCCAGCAGCCAAGATTTCCTAGCGGGAGCGAACACCGGGGAGCTGTTTTTT. Amino acid sequence: CASSQDFLAGANTGELFF.

The chain recombines TRBV7-3 with TRBJ2-2; possible D gene TRBD1, 6 bases. The V end was cut by 4 bases, the J end by 5 bases, with 20 bases between. Germline values: CDR1 SGHTA, CDR2 FQGTGA. The CDR3 spans 17 residues. CDR3 bases: TGTGCCAGCAGCTCCTCGACAAGACAGGACGGAACCGGGGAGCTGTTTTTT. Protein: CASSSSTRQDGTGELFF. Drawing the rest from reference TRBV7-3 and TRBJ2-2, the complete variable domain is GAGVSQTPSNKVTEKGKYVELRCDPISGHTALYWYRQSLGQGPEFLIYFQGTGAADDSGLPNDRFFAVRPEGSVSTLKIQRTERGDSAVYLCASSSSTRQDGTGELFFGEGSRLTVL.

V and J are TRBV19 and TRBJ2-1; 10 nucleotides line up with TRBD2. Germline lookup yields CDR1 LNHDA and CDR2 SQIVND (reference sequence). This CDR3 has 16 residues. V shed 7 bases, J shed 9 bases, and the junction held 15 bases outside the gene matches. CDR3 DNA: TGTGCCAGTAACCGGAGAGGGCTAGCGGGAGAGGGTGAGCAGTTCTTC. Translated, it gives CASNRRGLAGEGEQFF.

This sequence joins TRBV18 and TRBJ2-5; D possibly uses TRBD1 or TRBD2 (5 bases each). The CDR3 contains 14 residues. The V end was cut by 4 bases, the J end by 0 bases, with 9 bases between. Germline V lookup: CDR1 KGHSH, CDR2 LQKENI. The CDR3 here is CASSRGTDQETQYF. The CDR3 DNA reads TGTGCCAGCTCACGAGGGACGGACCAAGAGACCCAGTACTTC.

The count of this clone is one. The genes are TRBV27 and TRBJ2-7, with D unresolved. CDR1 and CDR2 from the germline V gene are MNHEY and SMNVEV (reference sequence). V lost 5 bases and J 2 bases, leaving 10 bases between the germline ends. This CDR3 is 13 amino acids long. The CDR3 DNA reads as TGTGCCAGCAGTCGCCGGAACCCCTACGAGCAGTACTTC. It specifies CASSRRNPYEQYF.

This chain connects TRBV7-2 to TRBJ1-5; 7 nucleotides match TRBD1. The CDR3 contains 16 residues. V dropped 4 bases and J dropped 1; count of bases not matched to a gene: 7. Germline loops: CDR1 SGHTA, CDR2 FQGNSA. The CDR3 nucleotides are TGTGCCAGCAGCTCATACGGGACAGCCAGCAATCAGCCCCAGCATTTT. This sequence encodes CASSSYGTASNQPQHF.

V is TRBV18 and J is TRBJ2-5, with 9 bases matching TRBD1. The CDR3 length is 12 residues. With V trimmed by 5 bases and J by 10 bases, 5 bases remained unmatched. Germline V gene data show CDR1 as KGHSH and CDR2 as LQKENI. CDR3 sequence: CASSEGQGSQYF. CDR3 sequence (DNA): TGTGCCAGCTCAGAGGGACAGGGAAGCCAGTACTTC.

The V call is TRBV5-6, the J call TRBJ1-5; unclear D gene. The CDR3 sequence is 15 residues long. The germline CDR1 and CDR2 sequences are SGHDT and YYEEEE. V lost 4 bases and J 4 bases, leaving 15 bases between the germline ends. The CDR3 protein is CASSRFRVGNQPQHF. The DNA of the CDR3 is TGTGCCAGCAGCCGCTTCCGGGTCGGTAATCAGCCCCAGCATTTT.

The chain recombines TRBV19 with TRBJ1-5, with D maybe TRBD1 (5 bases). CDR3 size: 14 residues. Deletions cut 3 bases from V and 4 bases from J, with 10 bases between. The germline CDR1 and CDR2 sequences are LNHDA and SQIVND (reference sequence). The CDR3 bases are TGTGCCAGTAGTATCTTAACAGGTAATCAGCCCCAGCATTTT. Its protein product is CASSILTGNQPQHF.

This chain uses TRBV28 with TRBJ2-1; D tentatively reads TRBD1 or TRBD2 (5 bases each). V shed 6 bases and J shed 2 bases, with 14 bases lying between them. The germline V gene has CDR1 MDHEN and CDR2 SYDVKM. The CDR3 extends over 15 amino acids. CDR3 bases: TGTGCCAGCAGCTTGAGGGACCTACCCTACAATGAGCAGTTCTTC. As protein: CASSLRDLPYNEQFF. Using reference TRBV28 and TRBJ2-1 for the parts outside the CDR3, the full variable domain is DVKVTQSSRYLVKRTGEKVFLECVQDMDHENMFWYRQDPGLGLRLIYFSYDVKMKEKGDIPEGYSVSREKKERFSLILESASTNQTSMYLCASSLRDLPYNEQFFGPGTRLTVL.

This clone was found once. The chain combines TRBV5-6 with TRBJ2-1; D unclear. V lost 5 bases and J lost 7, with 25 bases in between. The CDR3 is made up of 17 amino acids. CDR1 and CDR2 (germline): SGHDT, YYEEEE. CDR3 loop: CASRARFRVRDNNEQFF. The CDR3 nucleotides are TGTGCCAGCAGAGCACGTTTCCGGGTCAGAGACAATAATGAGCAGTTCTTC.

The rearrangement joins TRBV5-4 to TRBJ1-2; perhaps TRBD1 as D (6 bases). The CDR3 totals 12 residues. Germline lookup yields CDR1 SGHNT and CDR2 YYREEE (reference sequence). V dropped 4 bases and J dropped 5 bases, with 9 bases sitting between them. In nucleotides, the CDR3 is TGTGCCAGCAGCGAAGGGGGTTATGGCTACACCTTC. Residues: CASSEGGYGYTF.

This chain connects TRBV6-1 to TRBJ1-1; D might be TRBD1 (5 bases). CDR1 MNHNS and CDR2 SASEGT come from the germline V gene. The ends were cut back, 0 bases at V and 0 bases at J, with 5 bases in the middle. The CDR3 covers 14 residues. DNA of the CDR3: TGTGCCAGCAGTGAAGCGACAGTGAACACTGAAGCTTTCTTT. Its protein product is CASSEATVNTEAFF.

The genes are TRBV6-5 and TRBJ2-7; 7 bases match TRBD1. Trimming cost V 1 base and J 0 bases; bases outside gene matches: 3. Germline V gene data show CDR1 as MNHEY and CDR2 as SVGAGI. This CDR3 has 15 residues. The CDR3 here is CASSYFGTASYEQYF. CDR3 sequence (DNA): TGTGCCAGCAGTTACTTTGGGACAGCCTCCTACGAGCAGTACTTC.

V usage is TRBV18 and J usage is TRBJ1-4; D gene ambiguous. This CDR3 contains 14 residues. Per the germline V gene, CDR1 is KGHSH and CDR2 is LQKENI. Trimming cost V 0 bases and J 6 bases, with 8 bases left between them. CDR3 nucleotide sequence: TGTGCCAGCTCACCACCGGGATCTTATGAAAAACTGTTTTTT. It yields the protein CASSPPGSYEKLFF.